This T cell receptor beta chain was obtained from a study of control samples from healthy donors and cancer patients. Clones were read by immunoSEQ multiplex PCR, and TCRdb kept only the in-frame ones, dropping some. Of 65,000 to 95,000 clones detected, around nine tenths appear once; the ten largest clones hold 7.2%. In its sample, this clone was seen once. V gave up 5 bases and J gave up 8 bases, with 18 bases separating them. The CDR3 runs 15 residues. Germline V gene data show CDR1 as MNHEY and CDR2 as SVGAGI. The sequenced sample consisted of blood. This TCR was sampled from a man aged 45-65 years in good health. The chain employs TRBV6-5 and TRBJ1-4, with a possible D match to TRBD1 (5 bases). The CDR3 DNA reads as TGTGCCAGCAGTCCCCTCGGGCAGGGCCGAGAAAAACTGTTTTTT. It yields the protein CASSPLGQGREKLFF.